This is a list of T cell receptor beta chains from one sample in a study of T cell repertoires in cytomegalovirus infection. TCRdb reprocessed the reads via MiXCR and lists one record per CDR3 protein. The sample has 57,000 or so distinct CDR3 sequences; 25% to 40% are singletons. These receptors have no identified antigens. Source material: PBMCs, sequenced either directly or after in vitro stimulation (not recorded which). The receptors were gathered from a human donor in good health (CMV status not recorded). Some clones in this sample may be carry-over from other donors' samples. CDR3s include the opening cysteine and the closing phenylalanine or tryptophan. The listing skips clone size in some rows; elsewhere it reads once, few, many or a size class.

CDR3 length,V gene,J gene,clone size,CDR3 protein
20,TRBV4-3,TRBJ2-2,NA,CASSRCKTASGRGTLGELFF
15,TRBV10-3,TRBJ1-6,many,CAISDPGLGNSPLHF
17,TRBV5-6,TRBJ2-6,few,CASSLGGRISGANVLTF
21,TRBV23-1,TRBJ2-4,NA,CASSQSNGLAGAPLAKNIQYF
15,TRBV11-2,TRBJ2-3,NA,CASSFRTSETDTQYF
15,TRBV7-6,TRBJ2-7,NA,CASSLERGLLGEQYF
14,TRBV12-3/TRBV12-4,TRBJ1-2,NA,CASSFRGSGYGYTF
11,TRBV11-2,TRBJ2-5,NA,CASSWRGTQYF
14,TRBV7-9,TRBJ2-2,NA,CASLPGTGAGELFF
14,TRBV7-2,TRBJ2-1,NA,CASWGGTLNNEQFF
13,TRBV18,TRBJ2-7,many,CASSPSREDEQYF
14,TRBV18,TRBJ1-6,NA,CASSPTGQGSPLHF
14,TRBV12-3/TRBV12-4,TRBJ2-3,NA,CASSTEGGADTQYF
15,TRBV5-4,TRBJ2-3,few,CASRRGGGATDTQYF
15,TRBV14,TRBJ2-4,NA,CASSQVGGAPNIQYF
12,TRBV2,TRBJ2-7,NA,CASRSLVDEQYF
15,TRBV12-3/TRBV12-4,TRBJ1-5,few,CASSLGVAWNQPQHF
15,TRBV12-3/TRBV12-4,TRBJ2-2,NA,CASSRTGSPTGELFF
13,TRBV7-9,TRBJ2-7,NA,CASSPGTGEEQYF
15,TRBV28,TRBJ2-1,NA,CASSPPRQRGNEQFF
16,TRBV4-3,TRBJ2-7,few,CASSQDMGGRVNEQYF
14,TRBV7-2,TRBJ2-3,many,CASSLSPATDTQYF
14,TRBV5-4,TRBJ2-5,NA,CASTKKSGGETQYF
15,TRBV7-2,TRBJ2-1,many,CASSLDRASYNEQFF
16,TRBV7-1,TRBJ2-5,NA,CASSPPRTVGLETQYF
13,TRBV6-1,TRBJ1-5,few,CASLGRRNQPQHF
12,TRBV20-1,TRBJ1-3,NA,CSARNRGNTIYF
13,TRBV19,TRBJ2-7,NA,CANSGQGNCEQYF
15,TRBV12-3/TRBV12-4,TRBJ2-3,few,CASSFLGTSKDTQYF
17,TRBV4-3,TRBJ2-7,few,CASSPPRNSGSSHEQYF
12,TRBV20-1,TRBJ2-7,many,CSAGRQGFEQYF
16,TRBV5-6,TRBJ2-1,NA,CASSLGPPFTISEQFF
15,TRBV7-6,TRBJ1-1,few,CASSYRGGDDTEAFF
14,TRBV9,TRBJ2-3,NA,CASSASGRLDTQYF
14,TRBV12-3/TRBV12-4,TRBJ1-1,many,CASSVGQGDTEAFF
14,TRBV20-1,TRBJ2-3,NA,CSARELLAADTQYF
12,TRBV6-6,TRBJ1-1,few,CASSYLNTEAFF
14,TRBV19,TRBJ2-3,few,CASSVTSITDTQYF
13,TRBV7-2,TRBJ1-5,NA,CASSGDSDQPQHF
14,TRBV27,TRBJ1-4,few,CASRRGSGDEKLFF
14,TRBV19,TRBJ2-1,NA,CASSIDGRYNEQFF
14,TRBV6-1,TRBJ1-5,few,CASSERGGGQPQHF
11,TRBV2,TRBJ1-1,once,CASREDTEAFF
14,TRBV7-2,TRBJ2-1,many,CASSLGLIYNEQFF
11,TRBV11-2,TRBJ1-3,few,CASIEGNTIYF
13,TRBV7-9,TRBJ2-7,few,CASSYAYIGEQYF